The 26 T cell receptor beta chains below were found in one sample sequenced in a study of shared clonotypes between healthy human individuals (dated by TCRdb to 2019 to 2021). Library preparation used the immunoSEQ multiplex PCR assay. The table was pulled from immuneACCESS by TCRdb, which kept in-frame rearrangements only. Such tables lose some clones; where checked, under half of the loss comes from unresolved V genes, and the rest has no known cause. This sample lists more than 400,000 clones; more than 65% were detected once. Jointly, the top ten make up roughly 12% of the sample. Sequencing used PBMCs. The receptors stem from a woman between 35 and 50 years old in good health. Some clones in this sample may be carry-over from other donors' samples.

About this clone: A far larger clone is only one base removed, so a read error is likely. The chain joins TRBV19 to TRBJ1-5; D is undetermined. The germline gives CDR1 LNHDA, CDR2 SQIVND (reference sequence). The CDR3 length is 15 residues. The V end was cut by 6 bases, the J end by 1 base, with 13 bases between. CDR3 amino acids: CASRPGILSNQPQHF. The CDR3 nucleotides are TGTGCCAGTAGACCCGGGATACTCAGCAATCAGCCCCAGCATTTT.

The chain carries TRBV29-1 and TRBJ2-7; unclear D gene. Germline V gene data show CDR1 as SQVTM and CDR2 as ANQGSEA. V gave up 4 bases and J gave up 0 bases, with 7 bases separating them. The CDR3 is 12 amino acids. CDR3 sequence reads: CSVVQSSYEQYF. For the CDR3, the DNA is TGCAGCGTTGTTCAAAGCTCCTACGAGCAGTACTTC.

This rearrangement joins TRBV29-1 to TRBJ1-3, with D uncertain. Trimming removed 0 bases at V and 0 bases at J, with 6 bases between. Germline CDR1 SQVTM, CDR2 ANQGSEA. CDR3 length: 14 amino acids. In DNA form, the CDR3 reads TGCAGCGTTGAAGATCCCGACTCTGGAAACACCATATATTTT. It encodes CSVEDPDSGNTIYF.

The sample holds many counts of this clone. This sequence joins TRBV29-1 and TRBJ2-7; 7 nucleotides align to TRBD1. This CDR3 has 12 amino acids. The V segment lost 6 bases and the J segment 4 bases; nucleotides outside the gene matches: 6. Per the germline V gene, CDR1 is SQVTM and CDR2 is ANQGSEA. The CDR3 protein is CSVGDSQYEQYF. The CDR3 DNA follows: TGCAGCGTGGGGGACAGTCAGTACGAGCAGTACTTC.

Comment on this clone: A read error is the likely source, as a far larger clone sits one nucleotide away. This chain connects TRBV4-1 to TRBJ1-5; D ambiguous. The CDR3 is 16 residues long. Germline CDR1 MGHRA, CDR2 YSYEKL. CDR3 nucleotide sequence: TGCGCCAGCAGCCAAGATGGAGGTTGGAGCAGTCAGCCCCAGCATTTT. This translates into CASSQDGGWSSQPQHF.

V usage is TRBV19 and J usage is TRBJ2-5, with no clear D. This CDR3 contains 13 residues. CDR1 is LNHDA, CDR2 SQIVND, per germline (reference sequence). Trimming took 7 bases from V and 2 from J, leaving 11 bases between them. CDR3 sequence: CASNDREQETQYF. The CDR3 nucleotides read TGTGCCAGTAACGATAGGGAACAAGAGACCCAGTACTTC.

Notes on this clone: This is likely an artifact of a read error, given a far larger clone one base away. The sample has other DNA sequences that encode this CDR3 too. The chain joins TRBV9 to TRBJ1-1; weak D call: TRBD1 (5 bases). This CDR3 comprises 16 residues. Deletions cut 0 bases from V and 2 bases from J, with 14 bases between. Germline loops: CDR1 SGDLS, CDR2 YYNGEE. The CDR3 is CASSVGEGHRNTEAFF. The CDR3 region has the DNA TGTGCCAGCAGCGTAGGAGAGGGGCACCGAAACACTGAAGCTTTCTTT.

As to this clone: A far bigger clonotype differs at one base, so this is likely a read error. V usage is TRBV27 and J usage is TRBJ2-7, with TRBD2 matching over 12 bases. Trimming cost V 8 bases and J 0 bases; bases outside gene matches: 17. The CDR3 runs 19 residues. CDR1 is MNHEY, CDR2 SMNVEV, per germline (reference sequence). The CDR3 sequence: CASGPSETSGSPFSYEQYF. CDR3 DNA sequence: TGTGCCAGCGGCCCCTCCGAGACTAGCGGGAGTCCCTTCTCCTACGAGCAGTACTTC.

The gene calls are TRBV7-9 and TRBJ2-1; possible D gene TRBD1, 5 bases. V shed 0 bases and J shed 0 bases, with 12 bases lying between them. Germline CDR1 and CDR2: SEHNR and FQNEAQ (reference sequence). The length of the CDR3 is 17 residues. The CDR3 coding sequence is TGTGCCAGCAGCTTAGCCCGACAGACACACTCCTACAATGAGCAGTTCTTC. Its translation: CASSLARQTHSYNEQFF.

The gene calls are TRBV2 and TRBJ2-1, with 12 bases matching TRBD2. Per germline, CDR1 SNHLY and CDR2 FYNNEI. The length of the CDR3 is 15 residues. The V and J ends lost 7 bases and 6 bases, in that order; junction bases with no gene match: 7. DNA of the CDR3: TGTGCCAGCAAGACTAGCGGGAGAGCCCTCAATGAGCAGTTCTTC. Translated, it gives CASKTSGRALNEQFF.

This chain joins TRBV9 and TRBJ1-1; D not resolved. The CDR3 spans 15 residues. V shed 4 bases and J shed 2 bases, with 15 bases lying between them. Germline CDR1 and CDR2: SGDLS and YYNGEE. The CDR3 loop reads CASSQNPTDNTEAFF. The CDR3 DNA reads TGTGCCAGCAGCCAAAATCCGACCGACAACACTGAAGCTTTCTTT.

As concerns this clone: A far larger clone is a single base away, which makes a read error likely. The gene calls are TRBV4-1 and TRBJ1-2; 10 nucleotides align to TRBD1. Germline-derived CDR1 and CDR2 are MGHRA and YSYEKL. The CDR3 extends over 16 amino acids. DNA for the CDR3: TGCGACAGCAGCCAACCCGGGACAGGGGTCAACTATGGCTACACCTTC. Its protein product is CDSSQPGTGVNYGYTF.

This chain uses TRBV18 with TRBJ2-7; TRBD1 agrees at 10 bases. The CDR3 is made up of 15 amino acids. From germline, CDR1 is KGHSH and CDR2 LQKENI. Unmatched junction bases numbered 8, after V lost 3 bases and J lost 6 bases. The CDR3 nucleotides are TGTGCCAGCTCACCGACGACTGACAGGGGGCGCGAGCAGTACTTC. Protein sequence: CASSPTTDRGREQYF.

This chain uses TRBV25-1 with TRBJ2-3; 7 positions agree with TRBD1. The length of the CDR3 is 15 residues. The V segment lost 3 bases and the J segment 0 bases; nucleotides outside the gene matches: 3. Per germline, CDR1 MGHDK and CDR2 SYGVNS. The CDR3 reads CASSDPGQSTDTQYF. CDR3 coding DNA: TGTGCCAGCAGTGACCCGGGACAGAGCACAGATACGCAGTATTTT.

Comments on this clone: This probably arose from a read error, given a far larger clone one base away. V gene TRBV18 combines with J gene TRBJ2-7; D ambiguous. Trimming shortened V by 5 bases and J by 2 bases, and 10 bases separated the two germline ends. Per the germline V gene, CDR1 is KGHSH and CDR2 is LQKENI. The CDR3 has 13 residues. CDR3 bases: TGTGCCAGCTCAGTGACCGCTCCCTACGAGCAGTACTTC. Translating gives CASSVTAPYEQYF.

V is TRBV6-1 and J is TRBJ1-3, with D possibly matching TRBD1 (5 bases). The CDR3 spans 16 residues. Germline V CDR1 and CDR2: MNHNS, SASEGT. Between the trimmed V and J ends, which lost 4 bases and 0 bases, there was a span of 13 bases. The CDR3 protein is CASSALGVSSGNTIYF. The CDR3 region has the DNA TGTGCCAGCAGTGCCTTAGGGGTCTCCTCTGGAAACACCATATATTTT.

This clone was seen more than once but under ten times. The V call is TRBV30, the J call TRBJ1-4; D gene unclear. The germline gives CDR1 GTSNPN, CDR2 SVGIG (reference sequence). V was trimmed by 0 bases and J by 0 bases, leaving 8 bases between them. The CDR3 spans 15 residues. The CDR3 bases are TGTGCCTGGAGTGTACCACACACAACTAATGAAAAACTGTTTTTT. It translates to CAWSVPHTTNEKLFF. Using reference TRBV30 and TRBJ1-4 for the parts outside the CDR3, the full variable domain is SQTIHQWPATLVQPVGSPLSLECTVEGTSNPNLYWYRQAAGRGLQLLFYSVGIGQISSEVPQNLSASRPQDRQFILSSKKLLLSDSGFYLCAWSVPHTTNEKLFFGSGTQLSVL.

V and J are TRBV5-1 and TRBJ1-1, with D unclear. This CDR3 has 14 amino acids. Germline V gene sequence: CDR1 SGHRS, CDR2 YFSETQ. V was trimmed by 4 bases and J by 1 base, leaving 11 bases between them. The CDR3 region is CASSEGSRNTEAFF. The DNA for the CDR3 is TGCGCCAGCAGCGAGGGAAGCCGGAACACTGAAGCTTTCTTT.

This chain links TRBV5-5 with TRBJ2-7; 9 bases line up with TRBD2. Germline assignment: CDR1 SGHKS and CDR2 YYEKEE (reference sequence). The CDR3 has 15 residues. The V segment lost 5 bases and the J segment 3 bases; nucleotides outside the gene matches: 9. The CDR3 DNA reads TGTGCCAGCAGATACGGACTAGCGAATTACTACGAGCAGTACTTC. This encodes CASRYGLANYYEQYF.

Turning to this clone: A far larger clone is one base from this, pointing to a likely read error. The identical CDR3 is also encoded by other nucleotide sequences in the sample. This sequence joins TRBV4-3 and TRBJ2-7; TRBD1 matches 7 bases. The CDR3 is 14 residues long. Germline V gene data show CDR1 as LGHNA and CDR2 as YSLEER. Trimming at V came to 1 base and at J to 7 bases, leaving 7 bases not matched to a gene. Written as DNA, the CDR3 is TGCGCCAGCAGCCAAGTAAGGGGGCTGGGTGAGCAGTACTTC. Translation gives CASSQVRGLGEQYF.

As regards this clone: It is likely a read error: a sequence one base away is far more abundant. This CDR3 is also generated by other DNA sequences in the sample. The V call is TRBV25-1, the J call TRBJ2-7; 10 bases line up with TRBD2. The CDR3 runs 16 residues. Per germline, CDR1 MGHDK and CDR2 SYGVNS. With V trimmed by 6 bases and J by 6 bases, 14 bases remained unmatched. CDR3 sequence (DNA): TGTGCCAGCAGCCCTAGCGGGAGCCGATCACGGGGCGAGCAGTACTTC. This codes for CASSPSGSRSRGEQYF.

The rearrangement uses TRBV11-2 and TRBJ2-7; 7 nucleotides match TRBD2. Germline lookup yields CDR1 SGHAT and CDR2 FQNNGV. Unmatched junction bases numbered 8, after V lost 1 base and J lost 2 bases. The CDR3 spans 16 residues. The CDR3 loop is CASSLGPSGVTYEQYF. The CDR3 DNA sequence: TGTGCCAGCAGCTTAGGCCCTAGCGGAGTGACCTACGAGCAGTACTTC.

The CDR3 DNA is TGTGCCAGCAGTGAAGGGGGGTTGGCCCCCTACGAGCAGTACTTC. It codes for CASSEGGLAPYEQYF. V and J are TRBV6-1 and TRBJ2-7; D tentatively reads TRBD1 or TRBD2 (5 bases each). This CDR3 comprises 15 residues. Between the trimmed V and J ends, which lost 1 base and 2 bases, there was a span of 12 bases. Looked up from germline, CDR1 is MNHNS and CDR2 is SASEGT.

V gene TRBV30 combines with J gene TRBJ2-7, with TRBD2 as a possible D gene (6 bases). CDR3 size: 13 residues. V was pared by 3 bases and J by 4 bases, with 13 bases between. In germline, CDR1 is GTSNPN, CDR2 SVGIG (reference sequence). The CDR3 region is CAWSAVGSYEQYF. DNA for the CDR3: TGTGCCTGGAGCGCGGTCGGGAGTTACGAGCAGTACTTC.

V usage is TRBV2 and J usage is TRBJ2-2, with TRBD2 matching 14 bases. This CDR3 is built from 16 residues. CDR1 is SNHLY, CDR2 FYNNEI, per germline. J gave up 5 bases and V 10 bases, and 9 bases lay outside the gene matches. CDR3 DNA sequence: TGTGCCATCCAGGGACTAGCGGGGGTGGGTACCGGGGAGCTGTTTTTT. Translated: CAIQGLAGVGTGELFF.

The genes are TRBV4-2 and TRBJ2-7; 14 nucleotides match TRBD2. The CDR3 has 22 residues. The trim removed 2 bases at V and 1 base at J, leaving 19 bases unmatched. Germline assignment: CDR1 LGHNA and CDR2 YNFKEQ. The CDR3 bases are TGTGCCAGCAGCCAACGCCACGCCACCGGGACTAGCGGGAGAGGGGGGTCCTACGAGCAGTACTTC. Its protein is CASSQRHATGTSGRGGSYEQYF.